This T cell receptor (beta chain) was obtained from a study of blood T cells in healthy people across ages. With a J-beta primer mix and a sample-barcoded 5' primer, a second PCR ran about 6 to 11 cycles. One entry per CDR3 protein, called by TCRdb with MiXCR from the 5' RACE reads. The data hold 700,000 to 950,000 distinct CDR3 sequences, with around 40% observed a single time. The CDR3 has 15 amino acids. V gave up 0 bases and J gave up 4 bases, with 11 bases separating them. Germline CDR1 reads SGDLS; CDR2 reads YYNGEE. This clonotype was recorded a few times. Sequences were obtained from blood. V is TRBV9 and J is TRBJ2-1; D is unresolved. The TCR originated in a woman aged 55-70 years in good health. CDR3 residues: CASSVALTEYNEQFF. For the CDR3, the DNA is TGTGCCAGCAGCGTAGCTTTAACAGAATACAATGAGCAGTTCTTC.